A few counts support the clone carrying this TCR beta chain. The data are from a study of OX40 agonist ivuxolimab in advanced cancers. The CDR3 consists of 12 residues. With 8 bases clipped from V and 5 bases from J, the junction kept 5 bases outside the gene matches. Germline loops: CDR1 SQVTM, CDR2 ANQGSEA. Profiling relied on immunoSEQ multiplex PCR, and the TCRdb table lists in-frame clones only, not all of them. Of 40,000 to 60,000 clones listed, under 90% are singletons. The V call is TRBV29-1, the J call TRBJ2-2; TRBD2 agrees at 7 bases. The source of this sequence is an adult with an advanced solid tumor such as melanoma, head and neck, liver or kidney cancer. Source: CD4+ or CD8+ T cells sorted from blood, taken in a trial of the OX40 agonist ivuxolimab. CDR3 nucleotide sequence: TGCAGCTCGGGGGGAGGGACCGGGGAGCTGTTTTTT. This encodes CSSGGGTGELFF.